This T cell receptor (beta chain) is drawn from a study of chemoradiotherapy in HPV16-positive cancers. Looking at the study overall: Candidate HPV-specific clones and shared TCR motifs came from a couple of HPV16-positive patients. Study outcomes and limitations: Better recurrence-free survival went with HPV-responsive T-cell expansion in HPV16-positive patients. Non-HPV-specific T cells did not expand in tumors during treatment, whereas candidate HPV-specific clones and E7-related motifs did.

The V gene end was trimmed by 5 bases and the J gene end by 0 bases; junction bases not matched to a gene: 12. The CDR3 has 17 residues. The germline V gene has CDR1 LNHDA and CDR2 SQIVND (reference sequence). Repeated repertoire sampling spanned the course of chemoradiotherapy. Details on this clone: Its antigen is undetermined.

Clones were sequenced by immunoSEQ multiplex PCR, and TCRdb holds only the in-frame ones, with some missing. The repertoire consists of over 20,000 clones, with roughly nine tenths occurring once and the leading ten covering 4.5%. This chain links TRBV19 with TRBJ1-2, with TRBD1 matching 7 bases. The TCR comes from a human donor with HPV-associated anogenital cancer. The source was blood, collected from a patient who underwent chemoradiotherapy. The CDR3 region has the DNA TGTGCCAGTAGTCCGGATACAGGGGACGCATCTAACTATGGCTACACCTTC. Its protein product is CASSPDTGDASNYGYTF.